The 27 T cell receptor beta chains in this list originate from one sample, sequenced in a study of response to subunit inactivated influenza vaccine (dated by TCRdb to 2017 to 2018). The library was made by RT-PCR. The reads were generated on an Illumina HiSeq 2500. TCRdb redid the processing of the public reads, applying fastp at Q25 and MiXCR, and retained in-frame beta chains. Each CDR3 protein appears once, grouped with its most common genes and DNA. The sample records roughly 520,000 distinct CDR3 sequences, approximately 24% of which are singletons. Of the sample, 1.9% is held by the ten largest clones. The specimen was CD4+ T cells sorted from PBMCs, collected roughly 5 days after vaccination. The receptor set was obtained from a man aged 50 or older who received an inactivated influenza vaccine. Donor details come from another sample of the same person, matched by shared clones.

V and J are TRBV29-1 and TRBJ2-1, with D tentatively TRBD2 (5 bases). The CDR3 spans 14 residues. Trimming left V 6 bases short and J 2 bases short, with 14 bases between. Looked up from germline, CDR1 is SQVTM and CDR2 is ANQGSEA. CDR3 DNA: TGCAGCGTCGATCCCATGAGGGCCTACAATGAGCAGTTCTTC. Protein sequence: CSVDPMRAYNEQFF.

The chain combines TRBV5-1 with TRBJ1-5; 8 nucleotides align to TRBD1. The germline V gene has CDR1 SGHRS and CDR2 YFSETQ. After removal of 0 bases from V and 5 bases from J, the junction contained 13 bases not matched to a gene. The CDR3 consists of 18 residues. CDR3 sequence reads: CASSLVGQAPNPDQPQHF. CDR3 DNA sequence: TGCGCCAGCAGCTTGGTGGGACAGGCTCCTAATCCGGATCAGCCCCAGCATTTT.

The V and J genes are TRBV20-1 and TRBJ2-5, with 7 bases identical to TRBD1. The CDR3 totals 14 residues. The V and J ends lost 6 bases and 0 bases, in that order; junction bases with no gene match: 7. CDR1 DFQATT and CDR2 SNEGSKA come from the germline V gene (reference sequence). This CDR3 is CSASTGAYQETQYF. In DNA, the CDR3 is TGCAGTGCCTCAACAGGGGCGTACCAAGAGACCCAGTACTTC.

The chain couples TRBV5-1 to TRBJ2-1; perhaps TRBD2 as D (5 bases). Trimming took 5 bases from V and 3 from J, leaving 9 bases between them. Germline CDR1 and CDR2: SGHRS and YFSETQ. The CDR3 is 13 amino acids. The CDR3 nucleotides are TGCGCCAGCAGGAGGGTAAGCTACAATGAGCAGTTCTTC. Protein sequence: CASRRVSYNEQFF.

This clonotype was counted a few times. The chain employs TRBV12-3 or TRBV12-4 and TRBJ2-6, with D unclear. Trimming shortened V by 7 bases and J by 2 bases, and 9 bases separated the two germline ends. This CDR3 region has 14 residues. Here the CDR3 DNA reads TGTGCCAGCATCCCTTGGGCTGGGGCCAACGTCCTGACTTTC. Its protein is CASIPWAGANVLTF.

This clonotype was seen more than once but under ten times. The CDR3: CASSPGVASYEQYF. The CDR3 bases are TGTGCCAGCAGCCCAGGGGTGGCCTCCTACGAGCAGTACTTC. This rearrangement joins TRBV6-1 to TRBJ2-7; D is perhaps TRBD1 (6 bases). Per the germline V gene, CDR1 is MNHNS and CDR2 is SASEGT. CDR3 size: 14 residues. V was shortened by 6 bases and J by 0 bases, with 12 bases between the two germline ends.

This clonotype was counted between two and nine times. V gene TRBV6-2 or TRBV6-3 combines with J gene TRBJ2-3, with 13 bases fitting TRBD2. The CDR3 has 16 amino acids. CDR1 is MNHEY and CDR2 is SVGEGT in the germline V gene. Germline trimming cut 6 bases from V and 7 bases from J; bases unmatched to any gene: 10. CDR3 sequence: CASRKGLAGVDHTQYF. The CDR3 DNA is TGTGCCAGCAGAAAAGGACTAGCGGGAGTCGACCATACGCAGTATTTT.

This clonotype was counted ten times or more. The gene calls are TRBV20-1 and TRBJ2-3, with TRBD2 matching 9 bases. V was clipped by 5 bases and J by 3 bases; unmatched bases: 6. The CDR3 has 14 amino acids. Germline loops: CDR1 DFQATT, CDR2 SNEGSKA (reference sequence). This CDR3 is CSAQAGGQTDTQYF. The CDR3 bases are TGCAGTGCTCAGGCGGGAGGGCAGACAGATACGCAGTATTTT.

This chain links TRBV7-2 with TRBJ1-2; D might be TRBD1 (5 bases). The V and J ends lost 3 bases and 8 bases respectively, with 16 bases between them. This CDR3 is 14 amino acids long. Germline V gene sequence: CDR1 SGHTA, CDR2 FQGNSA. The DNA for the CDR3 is TGTGCCAGCAGCTTCTTAGACGGGGGAAGGGGCTACACCTTC. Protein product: CASSFLDGGRGYTF.

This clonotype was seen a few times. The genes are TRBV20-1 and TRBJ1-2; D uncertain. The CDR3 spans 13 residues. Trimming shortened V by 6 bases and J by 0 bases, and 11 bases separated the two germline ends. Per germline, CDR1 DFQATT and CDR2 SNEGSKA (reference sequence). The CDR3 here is CSARTPANYGYTF. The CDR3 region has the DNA TGCAGTGCCCGAACACCGGCTAACTATGGCTACACCTTC.

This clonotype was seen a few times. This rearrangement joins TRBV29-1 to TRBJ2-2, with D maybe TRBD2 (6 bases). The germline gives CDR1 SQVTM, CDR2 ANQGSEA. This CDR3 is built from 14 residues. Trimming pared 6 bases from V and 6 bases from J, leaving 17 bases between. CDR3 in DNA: TGCAGCGTCCGAGGGGCGGGATGGGCCGGGGAGCTGTTTTTT. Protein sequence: CSVRGAGWAGELFF.

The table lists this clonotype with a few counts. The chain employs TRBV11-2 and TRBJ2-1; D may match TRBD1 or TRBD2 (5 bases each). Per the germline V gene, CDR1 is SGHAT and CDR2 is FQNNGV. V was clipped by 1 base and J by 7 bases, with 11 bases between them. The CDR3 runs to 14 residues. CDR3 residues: CASSLAGPRNEQFF. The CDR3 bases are TGTGCCAGCAGCTTAGCGGGGCCGAGGAATGAGCAGTTCTTC.

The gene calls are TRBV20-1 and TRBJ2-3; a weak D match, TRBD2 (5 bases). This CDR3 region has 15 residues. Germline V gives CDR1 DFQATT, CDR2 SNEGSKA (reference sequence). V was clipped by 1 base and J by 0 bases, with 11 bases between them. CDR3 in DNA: TGCAGTGCTAGAGGCGAGCGGAGTAGCACAGATACGCAGTATTTT. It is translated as CSARGERSSTDTQYF.

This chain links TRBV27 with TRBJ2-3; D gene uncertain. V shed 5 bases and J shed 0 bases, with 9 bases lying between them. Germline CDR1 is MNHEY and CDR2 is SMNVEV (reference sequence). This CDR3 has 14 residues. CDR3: CASSPWASTDTQYF. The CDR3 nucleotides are TGTGCCAGCAGTCCCTGGGCTAGCACAGATACGCAGTATTTT.

This CDR3 reads CATSRDRVAVEQFF. The CDR3 DNA is TGTGCCACCAGCAGAGATCGAGTAGCTGTCGAGCAGTTCTTC. The chain has TRBV15 and TRBJ2-1; D gene uncertain. Germline loops: CDR1 LNHNV, CDR2 YYDKDF (reference sequence). The V gene lost 0 bases and the J gene lost 10 bases, with 13 bases spanning the gap. The CDR3 covers 14 residues. The complete variable domain, with remaining parts taken from reference TRBV15 and TRBJ2-1, reads DAMVIQNPRYQVTQFGKPVTLSCSQTLNHNVMYWYQQKSSQAPKLLFHYYDKDFNNEADTPDNFQSRRPNTSFCFLDIRSPGLGDTAMYLCATSRDRVAVEQFFGPGTRLTVL.

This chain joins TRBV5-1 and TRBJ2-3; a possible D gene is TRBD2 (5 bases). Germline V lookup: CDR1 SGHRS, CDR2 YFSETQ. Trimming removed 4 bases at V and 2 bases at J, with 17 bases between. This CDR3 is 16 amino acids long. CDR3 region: CASSLGVRTFTDTQYF. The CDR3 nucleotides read TGCGCCAGCAGCCTCGGGGTCCGGACCTTCACAGATACGCAGTATTTT. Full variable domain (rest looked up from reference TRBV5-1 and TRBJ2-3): KAGVTQTPRYLIKTRGQQVTLSCSPISGHRSVSWYQQTPGQGLQFLFEYFSETQRNKGNFPGRFSGRQFSNSRSEMNVSTLELGDSALYLCASSLGVRTFTDTQYFGPGTRLTVL.

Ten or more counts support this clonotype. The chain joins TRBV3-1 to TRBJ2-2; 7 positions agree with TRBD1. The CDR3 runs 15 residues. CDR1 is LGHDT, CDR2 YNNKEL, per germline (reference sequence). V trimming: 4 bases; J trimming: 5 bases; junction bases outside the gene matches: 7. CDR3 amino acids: CASSPGQVETGELFF. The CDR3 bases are TGTGCCAGCAGCCCTGGACAGGTGGAGACCGGGGAGCTGTTTTTT.

CDR3 in DNA: TGTGCCAGCAGCTTAGCGGGCAGGGTCACGGCCGGGGAGCTGTTTTTT. Protein product: CASSLAGRVTAGELFF. This chain links TRBV11-2 with TRBJ2-2; a possible D gene is TRBD1 (5 bases). Trimming took off 1 base at V and 6 bases at J, with 15 bases between the two ends. Germline values: CDR1 SGHAT, CDR2 FQNNGV. This CDR3 is 16 amino acids long.

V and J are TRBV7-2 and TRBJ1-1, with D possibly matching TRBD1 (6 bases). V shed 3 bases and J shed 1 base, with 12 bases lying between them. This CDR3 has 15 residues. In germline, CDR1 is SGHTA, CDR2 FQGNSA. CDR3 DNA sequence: TGTGCCAGCAGCTTCGCTGGGACACCGAACACTGAAGCTTTCTTT. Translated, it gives CASSFAGTPNTEAFF.

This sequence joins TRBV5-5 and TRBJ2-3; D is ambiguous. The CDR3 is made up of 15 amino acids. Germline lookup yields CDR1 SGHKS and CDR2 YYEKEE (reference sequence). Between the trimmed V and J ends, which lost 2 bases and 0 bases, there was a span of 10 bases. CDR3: CASSFVPRSTDTQYF. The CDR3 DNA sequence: TGTGCCAGCAGCTTTGTTCCACGCAGCACAGATACGCAGTATTTT.

The CDR3 DNA is TGTGCCAGCAGCCGTCGGACTAGCGGGAGTTTTACAGATACGCAGTATTTT. It translates to CASSRRTSGSFTDTQYF. The rearrangement uses TRBV11-1 and TRBJ2-3; TRBD2 matches at 13 bases. The CDR3 has 17 residues. The V and J ends lost 5 bases and 3 bases, in that order; junction bases with no gene match: 8. CDR1 is SGHAT and CDR2 is FQDESV in the germline V gene (reference sequence).

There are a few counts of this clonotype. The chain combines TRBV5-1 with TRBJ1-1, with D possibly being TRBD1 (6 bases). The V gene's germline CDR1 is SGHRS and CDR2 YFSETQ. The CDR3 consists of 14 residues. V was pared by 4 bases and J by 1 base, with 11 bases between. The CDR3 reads CASSGDISNTEAFF. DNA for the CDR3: TGCGCCAGCAGCGGGGACATCTCGAACACTGAAGCTTTCTTT.

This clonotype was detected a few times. CDR3 coding DNA: TGCAGTGGCGAACAACGGGGAGATACGCAGTATTTT. Protein sequence: CSGEQRGDTQYF. The chain carries TRBV20-1 and TRBJ2-3; D is perhaps TRBD2 (5 bases). Germline CDR1 reads DFQATT; CDR2 reads SNEGSKA (reference sequence). The CDR3 runs to 12 residues. The V and J ends lost 7 bases and 5 bases respectively, with 13 bases between them.

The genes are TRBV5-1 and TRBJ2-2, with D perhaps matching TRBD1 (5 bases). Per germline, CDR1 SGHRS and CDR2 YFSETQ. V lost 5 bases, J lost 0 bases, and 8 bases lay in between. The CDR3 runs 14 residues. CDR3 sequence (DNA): TGCGCCAGCAGGACAGAAACGAACACCGGGGAGCTGTTTTTT. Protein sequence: CASRTETNTGELFF.

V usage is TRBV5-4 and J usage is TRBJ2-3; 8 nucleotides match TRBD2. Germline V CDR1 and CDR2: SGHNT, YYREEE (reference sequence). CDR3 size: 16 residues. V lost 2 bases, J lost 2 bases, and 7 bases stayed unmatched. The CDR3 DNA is TGTGCCAGCAGCTTCAGGGCGGGGGGCATCACAGATACGCAGTATTTT. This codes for CASSFRAGGITDTQYF.

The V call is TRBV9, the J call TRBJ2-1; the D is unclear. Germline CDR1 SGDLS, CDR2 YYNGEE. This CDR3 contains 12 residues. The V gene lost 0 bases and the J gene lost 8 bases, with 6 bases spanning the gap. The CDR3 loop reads CASSVDKDEQFF. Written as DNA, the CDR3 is TGTGCCAGCAGCGTAGATAAGGATGAGCAGTTCTTC.

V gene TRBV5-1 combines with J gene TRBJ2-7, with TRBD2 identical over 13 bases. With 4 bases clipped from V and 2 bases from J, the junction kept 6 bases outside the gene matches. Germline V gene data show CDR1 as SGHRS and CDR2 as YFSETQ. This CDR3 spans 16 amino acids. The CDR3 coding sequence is TGCGCCAGCAGCGGGGGACTAGCGGGACCCACCTACGAGCAGTACTTC. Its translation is CASSGGLAGPTYEQYF.